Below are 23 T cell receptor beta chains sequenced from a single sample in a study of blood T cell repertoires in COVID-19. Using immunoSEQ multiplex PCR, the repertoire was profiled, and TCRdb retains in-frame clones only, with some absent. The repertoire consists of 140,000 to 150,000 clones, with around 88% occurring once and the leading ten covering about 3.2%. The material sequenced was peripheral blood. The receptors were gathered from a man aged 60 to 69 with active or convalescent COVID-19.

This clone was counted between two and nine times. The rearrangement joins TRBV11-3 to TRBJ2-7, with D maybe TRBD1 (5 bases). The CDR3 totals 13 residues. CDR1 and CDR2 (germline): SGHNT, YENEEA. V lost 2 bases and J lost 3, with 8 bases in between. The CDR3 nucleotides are TGTGCCAGCAGCTTAAGGGGTAGCTACGAGCAGTACTTC. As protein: CASSLRGSYEQYF.

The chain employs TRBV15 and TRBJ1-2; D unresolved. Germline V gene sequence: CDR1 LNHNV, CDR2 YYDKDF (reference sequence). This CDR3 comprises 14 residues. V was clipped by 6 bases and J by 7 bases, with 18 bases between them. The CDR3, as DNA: TGTGCCACCAGTATAACGACGGGGTCAAGTGGCTACACCTTC. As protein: CATSITTGSSGYTF.

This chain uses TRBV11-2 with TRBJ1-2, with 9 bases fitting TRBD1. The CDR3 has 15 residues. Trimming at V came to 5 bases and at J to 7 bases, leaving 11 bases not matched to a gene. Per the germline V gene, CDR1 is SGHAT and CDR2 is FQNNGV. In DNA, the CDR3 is TGTGCCAGCAGCCGAGACCTGACAGGGGGAACTGGCTACACCTTC. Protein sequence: CASSRDLTGGTGYTF. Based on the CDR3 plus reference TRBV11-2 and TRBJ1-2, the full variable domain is EAGVAQSPRYKIIEKRQSVAFWCNPISGHATLYWYQQILGQGPKLLIQFQNNGVVDDSQLPKDRFSAERLKGVDSTLKIQPAKLEDSAVYLCASSRDLTGGTGYTFGSGTRLTVV.

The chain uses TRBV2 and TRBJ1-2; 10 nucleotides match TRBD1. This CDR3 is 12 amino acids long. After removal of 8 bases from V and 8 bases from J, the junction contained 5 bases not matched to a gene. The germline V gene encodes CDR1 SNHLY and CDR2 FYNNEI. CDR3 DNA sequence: TGTGCCAGCCGGGACAGGGGTAACGGCTACACCTTC. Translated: CASRDRGNGYTF.

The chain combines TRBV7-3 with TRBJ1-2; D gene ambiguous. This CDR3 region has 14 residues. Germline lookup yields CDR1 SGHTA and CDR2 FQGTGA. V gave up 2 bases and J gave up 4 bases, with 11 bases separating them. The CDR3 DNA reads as TGTGCCAGCAGCTTATCTCCAGAAGTCTATGGCTACACCTTC. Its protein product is CASSLSPEVYGYTF.

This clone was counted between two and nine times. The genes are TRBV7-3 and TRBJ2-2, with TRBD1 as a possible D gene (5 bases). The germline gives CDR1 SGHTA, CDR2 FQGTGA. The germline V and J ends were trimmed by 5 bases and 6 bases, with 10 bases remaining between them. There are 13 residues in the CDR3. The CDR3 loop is CASSPIGAGELFF. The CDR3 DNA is TGTGCCAGCAGCCCTATAGGGGCCGGGGAGCTGTTTTTT. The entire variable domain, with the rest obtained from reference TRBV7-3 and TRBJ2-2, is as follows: GAGVSQTPSNKVTEKGKYVELRCDPISGHTALYWYRQSLGQGPEFLIYFQGTGAADDSGLPNDRFFAVRPEGSVSTLKIQRTERGDSAVYLCASSPIGAGELFFGEGSRLTVL.

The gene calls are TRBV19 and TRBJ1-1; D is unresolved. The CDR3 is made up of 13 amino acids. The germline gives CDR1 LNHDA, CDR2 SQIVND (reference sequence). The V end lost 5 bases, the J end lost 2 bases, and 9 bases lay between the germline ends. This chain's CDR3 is CASSFRGNTEAFF. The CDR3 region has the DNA TGTGCCAGTAGTTTCCGGGGAAACACTGAAGCTTTCTTT.

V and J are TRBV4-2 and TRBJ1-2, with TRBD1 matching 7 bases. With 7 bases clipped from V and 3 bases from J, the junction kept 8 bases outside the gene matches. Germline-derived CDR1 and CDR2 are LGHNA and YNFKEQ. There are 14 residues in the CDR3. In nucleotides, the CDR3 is TGTGCCAGCACCCCCTCGGGGACAGACTATGGCTACACCTTC. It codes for CASTPSGTDYGYTF.

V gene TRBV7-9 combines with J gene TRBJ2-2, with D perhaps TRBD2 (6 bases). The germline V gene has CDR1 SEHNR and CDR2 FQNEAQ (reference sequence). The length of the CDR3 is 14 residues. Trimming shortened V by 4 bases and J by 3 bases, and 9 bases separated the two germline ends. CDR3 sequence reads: CASSSERDTGELFF. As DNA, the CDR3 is TGTGCCAGCAGCTCGGAGCGGGACACCGGGGAGCTGTTTTTT.

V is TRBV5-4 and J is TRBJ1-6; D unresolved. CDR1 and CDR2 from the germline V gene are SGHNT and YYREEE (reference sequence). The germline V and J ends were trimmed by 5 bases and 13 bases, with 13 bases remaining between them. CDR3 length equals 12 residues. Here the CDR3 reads CASRLDTGPLHF. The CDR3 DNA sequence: TGTGCCAGCAGATTAGACACGGGGCCCCTCCACTTT.

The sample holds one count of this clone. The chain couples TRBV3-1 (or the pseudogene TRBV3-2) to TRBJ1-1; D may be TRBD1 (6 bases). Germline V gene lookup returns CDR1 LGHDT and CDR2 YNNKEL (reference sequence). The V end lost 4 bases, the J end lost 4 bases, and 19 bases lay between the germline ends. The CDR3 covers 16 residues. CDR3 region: CASSPTQLQGRTEAFF. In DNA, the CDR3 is TGTGCCAGCAGCCCCACCCAATTACAGGGCCGCACTGAAGCTTTCTTT.

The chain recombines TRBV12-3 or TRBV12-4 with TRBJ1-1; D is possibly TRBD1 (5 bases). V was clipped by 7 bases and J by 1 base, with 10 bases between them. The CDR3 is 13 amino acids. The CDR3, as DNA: TGTGCCAGCACCCTAACAGGGAACACTGAAGCTTTCTTT. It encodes CASTLTGNTEAFF.

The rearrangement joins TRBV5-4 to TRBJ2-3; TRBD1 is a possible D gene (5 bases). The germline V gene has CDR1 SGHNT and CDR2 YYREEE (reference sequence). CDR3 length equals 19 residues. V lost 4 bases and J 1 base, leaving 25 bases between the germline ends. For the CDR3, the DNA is TGTGCCAGCAGCGCACCCGTCCGACCAGGGTCTACTGGCACAGATACGCAGTATTTT. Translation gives CASSAPVRPGSTGTDTQYF.

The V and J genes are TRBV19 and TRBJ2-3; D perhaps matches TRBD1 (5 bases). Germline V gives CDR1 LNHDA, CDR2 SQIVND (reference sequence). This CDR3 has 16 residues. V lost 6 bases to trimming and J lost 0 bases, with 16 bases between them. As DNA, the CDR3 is TGTGCCAGTAGCAAGACGGACACTTCTAGCACAGATACGCAGTATTTT. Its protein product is CASSKTDTSSTDTQYF.

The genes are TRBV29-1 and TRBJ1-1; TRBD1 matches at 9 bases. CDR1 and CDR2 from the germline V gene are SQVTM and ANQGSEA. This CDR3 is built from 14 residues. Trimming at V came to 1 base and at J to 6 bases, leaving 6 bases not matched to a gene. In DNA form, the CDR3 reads TGCAGCGTTGAAGGTTGGACAGGGGCCCCTGAAGCTTTCTTT. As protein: CSVEGWTGAPEAFF.

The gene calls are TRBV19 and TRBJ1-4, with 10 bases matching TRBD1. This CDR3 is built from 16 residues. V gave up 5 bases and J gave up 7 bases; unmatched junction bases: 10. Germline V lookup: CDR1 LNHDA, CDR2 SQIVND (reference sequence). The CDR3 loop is CASSPFRQGASEKLFF. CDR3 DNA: TGTGCCAGTAGTCCTTTCCGACAGGGGGCATCTGAAAAACTGTTTTTT.

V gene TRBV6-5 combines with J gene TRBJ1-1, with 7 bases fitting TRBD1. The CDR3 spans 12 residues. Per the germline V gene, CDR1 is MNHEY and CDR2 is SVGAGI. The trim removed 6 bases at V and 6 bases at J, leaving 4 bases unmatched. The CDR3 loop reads CASRRQGSEAFF. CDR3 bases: TGTGCCAGCAGAAGACAGGGTTCTGAAGCTTTCTTT.

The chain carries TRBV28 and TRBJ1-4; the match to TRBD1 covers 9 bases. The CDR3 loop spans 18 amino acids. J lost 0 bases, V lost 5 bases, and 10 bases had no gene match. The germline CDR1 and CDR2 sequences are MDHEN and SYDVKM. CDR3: CASSPPGQGYTTNEKLFF. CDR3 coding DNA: TGTGCCAGCAGTCCGCCGGGACAGGGTTATACAACTAATGAAAAACTGTTTTTT. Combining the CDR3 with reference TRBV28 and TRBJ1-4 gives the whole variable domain DVKVTQSSRYLVKRTGEKVFLECVQDMDHENMFWYRQDPGLGLRLIYFSYDVKMKEKGDIPEGYSVSREKKERFSLILESASTNQTSMYLCASSPPGQGYTTNEKLFFGSGTQLSVL.

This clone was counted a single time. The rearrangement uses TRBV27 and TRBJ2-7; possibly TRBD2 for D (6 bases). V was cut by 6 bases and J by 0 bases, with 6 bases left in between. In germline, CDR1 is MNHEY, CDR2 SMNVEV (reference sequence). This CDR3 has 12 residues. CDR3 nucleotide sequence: TGTGCCAGCAGGCGGGGCTCCTACGAGCAGTACTTC. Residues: CASRRGSYEQYF.

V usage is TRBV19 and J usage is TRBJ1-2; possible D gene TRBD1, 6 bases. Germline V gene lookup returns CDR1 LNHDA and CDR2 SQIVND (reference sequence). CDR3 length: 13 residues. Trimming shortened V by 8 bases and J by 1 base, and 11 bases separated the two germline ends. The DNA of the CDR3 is TGTGCCAGTGGACAGCTATTTAACTATGGCTACACCTTC. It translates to CASGQLFNYGYTF.

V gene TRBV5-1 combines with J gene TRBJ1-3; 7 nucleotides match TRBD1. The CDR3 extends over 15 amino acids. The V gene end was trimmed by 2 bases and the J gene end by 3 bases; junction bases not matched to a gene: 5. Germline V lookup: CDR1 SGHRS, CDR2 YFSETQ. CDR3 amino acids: CASSLKPGGGNTIYF. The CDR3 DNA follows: TGCGCCAGCAGCTTAAAACCAGGGGGTGGAAACACCATATATTTT.

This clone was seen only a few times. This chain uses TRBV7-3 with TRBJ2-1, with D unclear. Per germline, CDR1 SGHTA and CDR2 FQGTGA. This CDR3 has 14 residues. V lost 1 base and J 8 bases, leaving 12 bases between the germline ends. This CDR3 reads CASSLNFGRDEQFF. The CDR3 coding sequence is TGTGCCAGCAGCTTAAATTTCGGTCGAGATGAGCAGTTCTTC.

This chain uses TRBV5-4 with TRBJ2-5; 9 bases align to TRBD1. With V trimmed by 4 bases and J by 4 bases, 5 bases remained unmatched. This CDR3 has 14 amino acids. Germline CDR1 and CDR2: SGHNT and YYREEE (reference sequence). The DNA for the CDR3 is TGTGCCAGCAGCGTGGGACAGGGTAGAGAGACCCAGTACTTC. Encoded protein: CASSVGQGRETQYF. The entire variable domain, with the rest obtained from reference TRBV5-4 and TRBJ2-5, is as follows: ETGVTQSPTHLIKTRGQQVTLRCSSQSGHNTVSWYQQALGQGPQFIFQYYREEENGRGNFPPRFSGLQFPNYSSELNVNALELDDSALYLCASSVGQGRETQYFGPGTRLLVL.